This TCR beta chain was observed in a study of T cell responses to AZD1222 COVID-19 vaccine. General observations from the study: Among those given AZD1222, only five to seven were seropositive at baseline. Unmutated variant regions reportedly attract nearly half of all spike-specific TCRs.

Here immunoSEQ multiplex PCR was the method, and the copy in TCRdb shows in-frame clones only, minus some. The table shows 110,000 to 150,000 clones, with 70% to 90% occurring only once. The CDR3 contains 13 residues. Germline lookup yields CDR1 LNHDA and CDR2 SQIVND (reference sequence). V trimming: 10 bases; J trimming: 7 bases; junction bases outside the gene matches: 5. About this clone: Its antigen is unidentified.

The specimen was peripheral blood, collected on day 0 of AZD1222 vaccination. The chain links TRBV19 to TRBJ1-6; 9 nucleotides match TRBD1. This clonotype was obtained from an adult in good health. DNA of the CDR3: TGTGCCACCCAAGGACAGGGGAATTCACCCCTCCACTTT. Translated, it gives CATQGQGNSPLHF.